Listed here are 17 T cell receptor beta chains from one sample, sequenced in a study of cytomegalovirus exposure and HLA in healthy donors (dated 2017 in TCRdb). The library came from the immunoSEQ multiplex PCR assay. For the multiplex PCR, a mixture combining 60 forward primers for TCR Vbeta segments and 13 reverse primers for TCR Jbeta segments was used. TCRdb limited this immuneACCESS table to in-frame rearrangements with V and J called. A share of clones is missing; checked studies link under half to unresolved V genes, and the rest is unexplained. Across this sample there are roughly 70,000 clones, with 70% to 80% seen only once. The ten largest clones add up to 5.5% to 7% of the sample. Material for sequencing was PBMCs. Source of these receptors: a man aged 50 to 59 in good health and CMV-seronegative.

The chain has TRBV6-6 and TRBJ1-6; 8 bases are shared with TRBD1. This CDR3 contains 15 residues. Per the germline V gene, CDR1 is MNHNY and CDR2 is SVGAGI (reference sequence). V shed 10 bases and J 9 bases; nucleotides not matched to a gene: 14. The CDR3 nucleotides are TGTGCCACCAACCCCAGGGGACAGGCAAGTTCACCCCTCCACTTT. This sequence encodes CATNPRGQASSPLHF.

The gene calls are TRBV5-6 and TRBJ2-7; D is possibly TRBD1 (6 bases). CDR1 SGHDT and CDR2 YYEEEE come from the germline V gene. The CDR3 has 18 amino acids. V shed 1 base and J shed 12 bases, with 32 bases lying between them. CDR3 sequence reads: CASSLRAWGATGRSVGYF. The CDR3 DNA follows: TGTGCCAGCAGCTTGAGGGCTTGGGGTGCGACAGGCCGGTCGGTGGGGTACTTC.

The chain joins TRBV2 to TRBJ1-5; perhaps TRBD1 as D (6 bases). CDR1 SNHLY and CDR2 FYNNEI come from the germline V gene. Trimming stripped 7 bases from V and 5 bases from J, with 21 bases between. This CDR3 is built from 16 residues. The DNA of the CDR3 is TGTGCCAGCACGCCTAGGGGCAGGGGAGAGGATCAGCCCCAGCATTTT. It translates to CASTPRGRGEDQPQHF. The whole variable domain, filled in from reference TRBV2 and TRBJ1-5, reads EPEVTQTPSHQVTQMGQEVILRCVPISNHLYFYWYRQILGQKVEFLVSFYNNEISEKSEIFDDQFSVERPDGSNFTLKIRSTKLEDSAMYFCASTPRGRGEDQPQHFGDGTRLSIL.

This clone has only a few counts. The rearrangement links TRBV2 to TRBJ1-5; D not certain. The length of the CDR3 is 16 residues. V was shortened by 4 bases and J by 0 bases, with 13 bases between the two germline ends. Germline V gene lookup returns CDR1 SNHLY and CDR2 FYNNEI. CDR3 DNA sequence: TGTGCCAGCAGTGGCTACAGCTTCTATAGCAATCAGCCCCAGCATTTT. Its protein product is CASSGYSFYSNQPQHF.

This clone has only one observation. The DNA of the CDR3 is TGTGCCAGCAGCTTGCTTCAGGGGGTGGGGGCCAACGTCCTGACTTTC. The encoded protein is CASSLLQGVGANVLTF. This rearrangement joins TRBV5-4 to TRBJ2-6; TRBD1 agrees at 7 bases. CDR3 length: 16 amino acids. Trimming at V came to 1 base and at J to 4 bases, leaving 5 bases not matched to a gene. Looked up from germline, CDR1 is SGHNT and CDR2 is YYREEE (reference sequence).

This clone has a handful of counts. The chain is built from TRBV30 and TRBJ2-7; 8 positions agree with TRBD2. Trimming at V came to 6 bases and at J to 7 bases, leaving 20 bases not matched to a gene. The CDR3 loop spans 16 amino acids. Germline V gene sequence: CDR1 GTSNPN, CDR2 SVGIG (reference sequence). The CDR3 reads CACRIGRALLSGEQYF. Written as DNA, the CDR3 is TGTGCCTGCAGAATCGGGAGGGCCCTCCTCTCGGGTGAGCAGTACTTC.

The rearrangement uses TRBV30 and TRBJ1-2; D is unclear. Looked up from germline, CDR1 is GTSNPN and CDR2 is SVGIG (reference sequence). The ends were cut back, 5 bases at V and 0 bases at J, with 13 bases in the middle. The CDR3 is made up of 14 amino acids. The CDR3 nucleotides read TGTGCCTGGGACTCGGGGAACTCTAACTATGGCTACACCTTC. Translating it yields CAWDSGNSNYGYTF.

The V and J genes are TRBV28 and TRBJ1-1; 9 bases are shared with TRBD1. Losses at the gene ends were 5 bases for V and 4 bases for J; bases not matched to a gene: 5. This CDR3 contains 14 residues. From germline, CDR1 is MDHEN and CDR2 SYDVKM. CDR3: CASSTGGLGTEAFF. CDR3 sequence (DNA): TGTGCCAGCAGTACAGGGGGCTTAGGCACTGAAGCTTTCTTT.

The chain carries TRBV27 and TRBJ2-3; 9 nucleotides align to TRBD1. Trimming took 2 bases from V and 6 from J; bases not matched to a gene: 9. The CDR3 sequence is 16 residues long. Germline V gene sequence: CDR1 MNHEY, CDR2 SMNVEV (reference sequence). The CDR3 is CASSLRGQGLMDTQYF. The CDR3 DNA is TGTGCCAGCAGTTTACGGGGACAGGGATTGATGGATACGCAGTATTTT.

The DNA for the CDR3 is TGTGCCAGCTCACCAAGTAGGACGGCGGGCGGCTACACCTTC. It is translated as CASSPSRTAGGYTF. This sequence joins TRBV18 and TRBJ1-2; D gene ambiguous. In germline, CDR1 is KGHSH, CDR2 LQKENI. Trimming left V 2 bases short and J 8 bases short, with 15 bases between. CDR3 length: 14 amino acids. The entire variable domain, with the rest obtained from reference TRBV18 and TRBJ1-2, is as follows: NAGVMQNPRHLVRRRGQEARLRCSPMKGHSHVYWYRQLPEEGLKFMVYLQKENIIDESGMPKERFSAEFPKEGPSILRIQQVVRGDSAAYFCASSPSRTAGGYTFGSGTRLTVV.

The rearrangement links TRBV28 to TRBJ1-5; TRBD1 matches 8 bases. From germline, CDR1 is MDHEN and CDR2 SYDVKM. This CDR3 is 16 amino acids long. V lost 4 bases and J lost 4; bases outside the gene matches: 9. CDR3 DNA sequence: TGTGCCAGCAGTTCCAGGACAGGGTGGCAAAATCAGCCCCAGCATTTT. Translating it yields CASSSRTGWQNQPQHF.

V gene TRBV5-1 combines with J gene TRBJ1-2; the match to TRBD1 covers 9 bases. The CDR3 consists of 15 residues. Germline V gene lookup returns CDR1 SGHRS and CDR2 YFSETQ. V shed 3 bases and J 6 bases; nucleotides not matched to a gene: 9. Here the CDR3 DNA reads TGCGCCAGCAGCTCGCAAACAGGGGGCATGGATGGCTACACCTTC. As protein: CASSSQTGGMDGYTF. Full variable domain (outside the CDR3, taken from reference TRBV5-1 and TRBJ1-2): KAGVTQTPRYLIKTRGQQVTLSCSPISGHRSVSWYQQTPGQGLQFLFEYFSETQRNKGNFPGRFSGRQFSNSRSEMNVSTLELGDSALYLCASSSQTGGMDGYTFGSGTRLTVV.

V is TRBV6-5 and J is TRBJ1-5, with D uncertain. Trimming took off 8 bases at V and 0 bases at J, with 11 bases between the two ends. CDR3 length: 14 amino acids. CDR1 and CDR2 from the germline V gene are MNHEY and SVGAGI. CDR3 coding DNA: TGTGCCAGCGGTCTCAGAAATAGCAATCAGCCCCAGCATTTT. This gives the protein CASGLRNSNQPQHF.

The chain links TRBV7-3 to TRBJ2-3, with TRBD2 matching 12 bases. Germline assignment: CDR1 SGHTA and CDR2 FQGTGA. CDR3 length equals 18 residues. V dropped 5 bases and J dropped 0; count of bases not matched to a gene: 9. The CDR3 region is CASSPRRTSGESTDTQYF. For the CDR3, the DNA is TGTGCCAGCAGCCCCCGGCGGACTAGCGGGGAAAGCACAGATACGCAGTATTTT.

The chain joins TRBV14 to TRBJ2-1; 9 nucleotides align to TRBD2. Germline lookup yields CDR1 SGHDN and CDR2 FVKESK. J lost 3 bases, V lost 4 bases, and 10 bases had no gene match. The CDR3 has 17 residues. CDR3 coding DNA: TGTGCCAGCAGCCCCAAATCATGGCGGGAGGGCTACAATGAGCAGTTCTTC. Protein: CASSPKSWREGYNEQFF.

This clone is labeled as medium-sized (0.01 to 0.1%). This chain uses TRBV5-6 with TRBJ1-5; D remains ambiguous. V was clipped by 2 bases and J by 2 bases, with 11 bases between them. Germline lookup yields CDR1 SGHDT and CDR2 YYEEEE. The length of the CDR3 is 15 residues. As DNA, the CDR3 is TGTGCCAGCAGCTTTCAGTGGGGAGGCAATCAGCCCCAGCATTTT. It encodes CASSFQWGGNQPQHF.

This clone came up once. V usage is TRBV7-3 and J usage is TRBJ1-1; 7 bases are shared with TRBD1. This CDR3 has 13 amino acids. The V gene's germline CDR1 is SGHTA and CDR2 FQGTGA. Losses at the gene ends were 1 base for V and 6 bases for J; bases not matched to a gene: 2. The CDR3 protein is CASSLRQGSEAFF. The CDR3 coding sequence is TGTGCCAGCAGCTTAAGACAGGGATCTGAAGCTTTCTTT.